The 13 T cell receptor beta chains below come from one sample, sequenced in a study of regulatory T cells in long-lasting Graves disease. Combining iRepertoire HTBI primers with Arm-PCR of CDR3 regions, the authors built TCR beta libraries. MiXCR was run by TCRdb on the multiplex PCR reads, yielding one entry per CDR3 protein. The sample comprises over 650,000 distinct CDR3 sequences, around 30% of which are singletons, and 35% to 55% rests with the top ten. Stated time point: persistent/refractory GD, antithyroid drugs over 5 years with positive TRAb. Isolated PBMC RNA provided the starting material for the TCR library. The specimen was peripheral blood mononuclear cells (PBMCs), collected when the disease was refractory, from a patient treated with antithyroid drugs. The receptors here all came from a female donor with Graves disease.

The rearrangement joins TRBV5-6 to TRBJ1-1, with D possibly being TRBD1 (6 bases). V lost 4 bases to trimming and J lost 3 bases, with 22 bases between them. The CDR3 has 17 amino acids. Germline-derived CDR1 and CDR2 are SGHDT and YYEEEE. The CDR3 bases are TGTGCCAGCAGCCTGGGACACTCAATGGGGCGGGACACTGAAGCTTTCTTT. Its protein is CASSLGHSMGRDTEAFF.

The V call is TRBV6-2 or TRBV6-3, the J call TRBJ2-2; possibly TRBD1 for D (5 bases). The CDR3 covers 15 residues. The germline V and J ends were trimmed by 6 bases and 1 base, with 12 bases remaining between them. CDR1 and CDR2 from the germline V gene are MNHEY and SVGEGT. The chain's CDR3 is CASRGVGRNTGELFF. The CDR3 region has the DNA TGTGCCAGCAGGGGTGTGGGGCGGAACACCGGGGAGCTGTTTTTT.

This clonotype has more than one count but fewer than ten. CDR3 in DNA: TGCGCCAGCAGCTTGGGGTACAGGGGGACCACTGAAGCTTTCTTT. It is translated as CASSLGYRGTTEAFF. The gene calls are TRBV5-1 and TRBJ1-1; 8 positions match TRBD1. This CDR3 spans 15 amino acids. Germline CDR1 and CDR2: SGHRS and YFSETQ. V shed 0 bases and J 4 bases; nucleotides not matched to a gene: 5.

Many counts were recorded for this clonotype. The rearrangement joins TRBV28 to TRBJ1-2; D not resolved. Germline-derived CDR1 and CDR2 are MDHEN and SYDVKM. This CDR3 is built from 14 residues. V was trimmed by 3 bases and J by 3 bases, leaving 11 bases between them. The CDR3 DNA is TGTGCCAGCAGTTTGGGCGTCCAGTACTATGGCTACACCTTC. It yields the protein CASSLGVQYYGYTF.

The rearrangement uses TRBV30 and TRBJ1-6; no clear D. The germline V gene encodes CDR1 GTSNPN and CDR2 SVGIG (reference sequence). Trimming removed 1 base from V and 0 bases from J, with 7 bases in between. The CDR3 consists of 15 residues. This chain's CDR3 is CAWSAESSYNSPLHF. CDR3 DNA: TGTGCCTGGAGTGCGGAGAGCTCCTATAATTCACCCCTCCACTTT.

This clonotype came up many times. The V call is TRBV7-9, the J call TRBJ2-5, with TRBD1 identical over 9 bases. This CDR3 is built from 13 residues. After removal of 6 bases from V and 5 bases from J, the junction contained 4 bases not matched to a gene. CDR1 is SEHNR and CDR2 is FQNEAQ in the germline V gene (reference sequence). In nucleotides, the CDR3 is TGTGCCAGCAGATACGGACAGGGGGAGACCCAGTACTTC. Residues: CASRYGQGETQYF.

This clonotype was observed a handful of times. The genes are TRBV15 and TRBJ1-2; weak D call: TRBD1 (6 bases). The CDR3 has 12 amino acids. Germline V gene lookup returns CDR1 LNHNV and CDR2 YYDKDF (reference sequence). Deletions cut 3 bases from V and 6 bases from J, with 8 bases between. CDR3 sequence (DNA): TGTGCCACCAGCAGCCACAGGGATGGCTACACCTTC. Its protein product is CATSSHRDGYTF.

This clonotype appeared a single time. It may be a read error: a sequence one base away is much more abundant. The gene calls are TRBV12-3 or TRBV12-4 and TRBJ2-5, with 7 bases fitting TRBD1. This CDR3 has 17 residues. CDR3 loop: CASNSGQREEGQETRYF. The DNA for the CDR3 is TGTGCCAGCAATTCGGGACAGAGAGAAGAGGGCCAAGAGACCCGGTACTTC.

This clonotype has ten or more counts. The chain couples TRBV2 to TRBJ1-4; D gene ambiguous. V lost 7 bases, J lost 0 bases, and 12 bases lay in between. From germline, CDR1 is SNHLY and CDR2 FYNNEI. CDR3 length: 15 residues. In DNA form, the CDR3 reads TGTGCCAGCACGGGCCAGAGTGCAACTAATGAAAAACTGTTTTTT. Its translation: CASTGQSATNEKLFF.

This clonotype came up many times. This chain uses TRBV28 with TRBJ2-5; D may be TRBD1 (7 bases). V was cut by 3 bases and J by 2 bases, with 22 bases left in between. Germline CDR1 MDHEN, CDR2 SYDVKM. The length of the CDR3 is 18 residues. CDR3 coding DNA: TGTGCCAGCAGTTTCTCTTATGGGACAGCGGAGGGGCAAGAGACCCAGTACTTC. Its translation is CASSFSYGTAEGQETQYF.

In its sample, this clonotype was seen a few times. V is TRBV5-4 and J is TRBJ2-7; the D is unclear. Germline V lookup: CDR1 SGHNT, CDR2 YYREEE (reference sequence). Between the trimmed V and J ends, which lost 5 bases and 1 base, there was a span of 10 bases. The CDR3 is made up of 13 amino acids. CDR3 region: CASSKGSSYEQYF. In nucleotides, the CDR3 is TGTGCCAGCAGTAAGGGCAGTTCCTACGAGCAGTACTTC.

This clonotype was seen more than once but under ten times. CDR3 region: CASSSDREQYF. For the CDR3, the DNA is TGTGCCAGCAGCTCGGACAGGGAGCAGTACTTC. V gene TRBV7-2 combines with J gene TRBJ2-7; 7 bases are a match to TRBD1. Germline loops: CDR1 SGHTA, CDR2 FQGNSA. The J segment lost 7 bases and the V segment lost 4 bases, leaving 1 base of the junction unmatched. The CDR3 is 11 amino acids.

This clonotype was detected only a few times. The gene calls are TRBV30 and TRBJ1-3; 8 bases map to TRBD1. Germline CDR1 is GTSNPN and CDR2 is SVGIG (reference sequence). This CDR3 has 13 amino acids. V dropped 8 bases and J dropped 3; count of bases not matched to a gene: 6. The CDR3 DNA is TGTGCCCACACAGGGGGGATTGGAAACACCATATATTTT. It encodes CAHTGGIGNTIYF.